The clone carrying this TCR beta chain was counted at least ten times. What it recognizes is unknown. The data originate from a study of identical twins. The study, taken as a whole, reports: Invariant T cells like MAIT and iNKT could partly confound the zero-insertion analyses. Out-of-frame alpha sequences shared between twins exhibited an excess of low generation probability. For out-of-frame beta sequences, excess twin sharing was weaker. Insertion counts were lower in abundant cord blood beta clonotypes, a trend that memory repertoires did not show.

Trimming stripped 7 bases from V and 3 bases from J, with 9 bases between. The CDR3 covers 12 residues. TCRdb independently ran MiXCR on the 5' RACE reads; one entry per CDR3 protein. The table records about 250,000 distinct CDR3 sequences, 6.5% to 9% of them present only once. The same specimen was also included in a second study, on yellow fever vaccine responses in identical twins.

Source material: CD8+ T cells sorted from blood. The chain combines TRBV12-3 or TRBV12-4 with TRBJ1-1, with a possible D match to TRBD1 (6 bases). This receptor was taken from a woman under 30 in good health. The CDR3 here is CASMGADTEAFF. CDR3 DNA sequence: TGTGCCAGCATGGGGGCTGACACTGAAGCTTTCTTT.